One and the same sample provided the 10 T cell receptor beta chains below, sequenced in a study of blood T cell repertoires in COVID-19. The method was immunoSEQ multiplex PCR; TCRdb's version includes in-frame clones alone and lacks a portion of them. The data contain 250,000 to 350,000 clones, around 89% of them seen just once; the ten biggest clones take up 1.5% to 2%. Sequencing used PBMCs or T cells enriched from blood (not recorded which). All receptors derive from a woman under 30 with acute COVID-19.

The chain joins TRBV28 to TRBJ2-2, with 9 bases fitting TRBD2. The CDR3 loop spans 15 amino acids. Germline-derived CDR1 and CDR2 are MDHEN and SYDVKM. V shed 8 bases, J shed 3 bases, and the junction held 7 bases outside the gene matches. CDR3 sequence reads: CASLPAGGYTGELFF. The CDR3 bases are TGTGCCAGCCTTCCGGCGGGAGGGTACACCGGGGAGCTGTTTTTT.

V and J are TRBV6-2 or TRBV6-3 and TRBJ1-1; no reliable D call. The CDR3 is 13 residues long. V shed 7 bases and J shed 1 base, with 10 bases lying between them. Germline V CDR1 and CDR2: MNHEY, SVGEGT. The chain's CDR3 is CASTPNSNTEAFF. The CDR3 DNA reads as TGTGCCAGCACCCCTAACTCGAACACTGAAGCTTTCTTT.

The chain combines TRBV3-1 (or the pseudogene TRBV3-2) with TRBJ1-2; 8 nucleotides align to TRBD1. CDR3 length: 14 residues. The germline V gene has CDR1 LGHDT and CDR2 YNNKEL (reference sequence). The V gene end was trimmed by 5 bases and the J gene end by 2 bases; junction bases not matched to a gene: 4. The CDR3 region is CASSAGQENYGYTF. In DNA, the CDR3 is TGTGCCAGCAGCGCGGGACAGGAAAACTATGGCTACACCTTC.

The chain combines TRBV20-1 with TRBJ2-7; D may be TRBD2 (6 bases). V was pared by 3 bases and J by 6 bases, with 15 bases between. CDR3 length equals 13 residues. Germline V gene data show CDR1 as DFQATT and CDR2 as SNEGSKA (reference sequence). In DNA form, the CDR3 reads TGCAGTGCTAGTTACGGGAGAAATGGCGAGCAGTACTTC. Translation gives CSASYGRNGEQYF.

The rearrangement joins TRBV6-5 to TRBJ1-2; 7 bases match TRBD1. Germline lookup yields CDR1 MNHEY and CDR2 SVGAGI. The V and J ends lost 6 bases and 3 bases, in that order; junction bases with no gene match: 4. CDR3 size: 13 residues. The CDR3 region is CASRQQGYYGYTF. The CDR3 DNA sequence: TGTGCCAGCAGACAACAGGGGTACTATGGCTACACCTTC.

The V call is TRBV18, the J call TRBJ1-2; 10 nucleotides align to TRBD1. Germline-derived CDR1 and CDR2 are KGHSH and LQKENI. J was trimmed by 3 bases and V by 6 bases; bases with no gene match: 4. CDR3 length equals 14 residues. This CDR3 is CASSPGTGDYGYTF. The CDR3 coding sequence is TGTGCCAGCTCCCCGGGGACAGGGGACTATGGCTACACCTTC. Full variable domain (remainder filled in from reference TRBV18 and TRBJ1-2): NAGVMQNPRHLVRRRGQEARLRCSPMKGHSHVYWYRQLPEEGLKFMVYLQKENIIDESGMPKERFSAEFPKEGPSILRIQQVVRGDSAAYFCASSPGTGDYGYTFGSGTRLTVV.

This chain connects TRBV4-1 to TRBJ1-2, with 7 bases identical to TRBD1. Trimming removed 3 bases from V and 4 bases from J; junction bases left unmatched: 2. CDR1 and CDR2 (germline): MGHRA, YSYEKL. The CDR3 is 13 amino acids. The CDR3 nucleotides read TGCGCCAGCAGCCAGACAGGGTTCTATGGCTACACCTTC. This sequence encodes CASSQTGFYGYTF.

The CDR3, as DNA: TGTGCCAGCAGCCCCGGACTAGACCCCTACGAGCAGTACTTC. It translates to CASSPGLDPYEQYF. This chain links TRBV7-2 with TRBJ2-7; TRBD2 matches at 7 bases. The V gene's germline CDR1 is SGHTA and CDR2 FQGNSA. The CDR3 has 14 residues. Trimming at V came to 5 bases and at J to 2 bases, leaving 6 bases not matched to a gene.

The chain is built from TRBV11-2 and TRBJ2-5, with TRBD1 matching over 8 bases. Germline V lookup: CDR1 SGHAT, CDR2 FQNNGV. There are 19 residues in the CDR3. The trim removed 0 bases at V and 1 base at J, leaving 13 bases unmatched. CDR3 sequence: CASSLESTPQQGAQETQYF. For the CDR3, the DNA is TGTGCCAGCAGCTTAGAATCGACCCCTCAGCAGGGGGCCCAAGAGACCCAGTACTTC.

The chain has TRBV12-5 and TRBJ1-6, with unresolved D. With 2 bases removed from V and 8 bases from J, the gap between germline ends came to 10 bases. The CDR3 length is 14 residues. Germline-derived CDR1 and CDR2 are LGHNT and FRNRAP. The CDR3: CASGLTAGDSPLHF. DNA for the CDR3: TGTGCTAGTGGTTTGACAGCGGGAGATTCACCCCTCCACTTT.